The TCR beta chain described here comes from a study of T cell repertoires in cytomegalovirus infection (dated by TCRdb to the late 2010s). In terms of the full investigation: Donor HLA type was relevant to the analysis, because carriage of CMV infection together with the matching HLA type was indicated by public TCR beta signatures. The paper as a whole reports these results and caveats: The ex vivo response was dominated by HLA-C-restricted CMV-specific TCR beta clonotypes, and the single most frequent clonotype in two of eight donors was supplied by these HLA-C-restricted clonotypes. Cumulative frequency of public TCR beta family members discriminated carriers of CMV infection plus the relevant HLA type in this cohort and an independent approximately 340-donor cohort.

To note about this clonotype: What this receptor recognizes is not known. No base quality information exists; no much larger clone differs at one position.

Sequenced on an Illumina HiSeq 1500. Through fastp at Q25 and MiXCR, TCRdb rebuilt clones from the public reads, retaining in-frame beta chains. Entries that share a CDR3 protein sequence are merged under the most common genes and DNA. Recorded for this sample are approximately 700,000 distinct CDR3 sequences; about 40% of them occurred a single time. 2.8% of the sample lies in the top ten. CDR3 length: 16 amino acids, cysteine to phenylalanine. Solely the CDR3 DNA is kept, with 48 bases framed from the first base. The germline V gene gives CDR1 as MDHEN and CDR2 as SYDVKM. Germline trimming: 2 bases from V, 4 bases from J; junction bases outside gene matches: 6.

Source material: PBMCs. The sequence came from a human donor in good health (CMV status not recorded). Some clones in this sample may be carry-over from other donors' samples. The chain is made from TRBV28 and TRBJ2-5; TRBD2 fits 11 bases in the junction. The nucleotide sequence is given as TGTGCCAGCAGTTTAGAGGGACTAGCGGTTGGAGAGACCCAGTACTTC. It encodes CASSLEGLAVGETQYF.